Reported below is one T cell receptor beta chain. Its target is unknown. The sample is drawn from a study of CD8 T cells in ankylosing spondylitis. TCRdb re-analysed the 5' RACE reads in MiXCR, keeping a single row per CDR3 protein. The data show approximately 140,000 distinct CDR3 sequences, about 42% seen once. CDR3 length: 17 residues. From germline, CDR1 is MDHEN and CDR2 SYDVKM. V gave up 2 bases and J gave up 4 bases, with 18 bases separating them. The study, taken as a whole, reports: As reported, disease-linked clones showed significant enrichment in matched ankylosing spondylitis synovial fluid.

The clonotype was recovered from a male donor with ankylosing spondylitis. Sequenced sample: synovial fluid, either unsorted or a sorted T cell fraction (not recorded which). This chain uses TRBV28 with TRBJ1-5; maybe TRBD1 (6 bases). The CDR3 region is CASSLGEVDSRNQPQHF. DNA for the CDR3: TGTGCCAGCAGTTTAGGGGAAGTGGACAGTCGTAATCAGCCCCAGCATTTT. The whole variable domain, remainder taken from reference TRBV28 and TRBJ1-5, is DVKVTQSSRYLVKRTGEKVFLECVQDMDHENMFWYRQDPGLGLRLIYFSYDVKMKEKGDIPEGYSVSREKKERFSLILESASTNQTSMYLCASSLGEVDSRNQPQHFGDGTRLSIL.